One T cell receptor (beta chain) is described in this entry. Germline V gene data show CDR1 as KGHSH and CDR2 as LQKENI. The CDR3 has 16 residues. V lost 4 bases to trimming and J lost 2 bases, with 17 bases between them. Participant age was roughly 18 to 89 years, and participants resided in fewer than 25 US areas. This sample is part of a study of blood T cell repertoires in COVID-19. Study-level information: The cDNA or gDNA used as material had been derived from T cells, B-cell-depleted T cells, or PBMCs.

Profiled with immunoSEQ multiplex PCR; TCRdb holds only in-frame clones, not every one. There are approximately 300,000 clones in the sample; 85% to 90% occur only once, and less than 11% lies in the top ten. The receptor's source is a woman younger than 30 who had recovered from COVID-19. The V and J genes are TRBV18 and TRBJ2-5, with D perhaps matching TRBD2 (6 bases). Sequencing was performed on PBMCs or T cells enriched from blood (not recorded which). The CDR3: CASSLTTLDYQETQYF. Here the CDR3 DNA reads TGTGCCAGCTCACTGACGACTTTGGACTATCAAGAGACCCAGTACTTC.